The rows below give T cell receptor beta chains drawn from one sample of a study of blood T cell repertoires in COVID-19. The repertoire was sequenced with immunoSEQ multiplex PCR; TCRdb's copy has only in-frame clones and lacks some. Found here are over 200,000 clones, 80% of them singletons; the top ten hold 4.5% to 5.5%. The sequenced material came from peripheral blood. Receptors originate from a human donor in a cohort sampled during active COVID-19. Both conserved end residues are part of each CDR3. The D gene is left open where the match is weak. A clone size is listed for some rows: how often the clone was seen (once, few, many), or a class if it is expanded.

D: -; V: TRBV30; size: few; J: TRBJ2-7; length: 14; DNA: TGTGCCTGGAGTAACCCGGGACTTTCCTACGAGCAGTACTTC; CDR3: CAWSNPGLSYEQYF
D: -; V: TRBV28; size: -; J: TRBJ1-2; length: 13; DNA: TGTGCCACACATAGGGACACTCTTTTTGGCTACACCTTC; CDR3: CATHRDTLFGYTF
D: -; V: TRBV5-6; size: once; J: TRBJ1-3; length: 16; DNA: TGTGCCAGCAGCTTGGTCGGGGGGAGCTCTGGAAACACCATATATTTT; CDR3: CASSLVGGSSGNTIYF
D: TRBD2; V: TRBV28; size: many; J: TRBJ2-2; length: 15; DNA: TGTGCCAGCAGGACTAGCGGAACGAACACCGGGGAGCTGTTTTTT; CDR3: CASRTSGTNTGELFF
D: TRBD1; V: TRBV19; size: -; J: TRBJ1-2; length: 15; DNA: TGTGCCAGTAGTATCGACAGGGGACTCAACTATGGCTACACCTTC; CDR3: CASSIDRGLNYGYTF
D: TRBD2; V: TRBV7-9; size: -; J: TRBJ2-3; length: 16; DNA: TGTGCCAGCAGCCCCGCTAGCGGGGGGATCACAGATACGCAGTATTTT; CDR3: CASSPASGGITDTQYF
D: TRBD2; V: TRBV5-1; size: -; J: TRBJ2-7; length: 17; DNA: TGCGCCAGCAGCTTGGCCCCAGCGGGAGGGCCCCCGGGAGAGCAGTACTTC; CDR3: CASSLAPAGGPPGEQYF
D: TRBD1; V: TRBV4-1; size: few; J: TRBJ2-7; length: 15; DNA: TGCGCCAGCAGTGTAGGGCAGGGGGCGATGTACGAGCAGTACTTC; CDR3: CASSVGQGAMYEQYF
D: TRBD1; V: TRBV5-4; size: -; J: TRBJ2-3; length: 13; DNA: TGTGCCAGCACCGTAACAGGGGAAGATACGCAGTATTTT; CDR3: CASTVTGEDTQYF
D: -; V: TRBV7-8; size: -; J: TRBJ2-2; length: 15; DNA: TGTGCCAGCAGACGGGACATCCAGGGGACCGGGGAGCTGTTTTTT; CDR3: CASRRDIQGTGELFF
D: -; V: TRBV6-5; size: -; J: TRBJ1-2; length: 14; DNA: TGTGCCAGCAGTTACTCCGGAGAGCCGGGGGGCTACACCTTC; CDR3: CASSYSGEPGGYTF
D: -; V: TRBV30; size: few; J: TRBJ2-1; length: 15; DNA: TGTGCCTGGAGAGAACATCGGACAGCACTCAATGAGCAGTTCTTC; CDR3: CAWREHRTALNEQFF
D: -; V: TRBV29-1; size: -; J: TRBJ1-2; length: 12; DNA: TGCAGCGGGCTGACAGGTCTCTATGGCTACACCTTC; CDR3: CSGLTGLYGYTF
D: TRBD1; V: TRBV5-1; size: -; J: TRBJ2-7; length: 16; DNA: TGCGCCAGCAGCTTGGAGTGGACAGGGGGCCTCTACGAGCAGTACTTC; CDR3: CASSLEWTGGLYEQYF
D: -; V: TRBV30; size: -; J: TRBJ2-5; length: 13; DNA: TGTGCCTGGACCCTCGGGAGCGTAGAGACCCAGTACTTC; CDR3: CAWTLGSVETQYF
D: TRBD1; V: TRBV7-8; size: -; J: TRBJ1-3; length: 14; DNA: TGTGCCAGCAGCTTGGGACAGGGGAGAAACACCATATATTTT; CDR3: CASSLGQGRNTIYF
D: -; V: TRBV7-9; size: once; J: TRBJ2-5; length: 14; DNA: TGTGCCAGCAGCTTTCCCGGGACTCAAGAGACCCAGTACTTC; CDR3: CASSFPGTQETQYF
D: -; V: TRBV24-1; size: -; J: TRBJ2-3; length: 13; DNA: TGTGCCACCAGAGGCCGGAGGACTGATACGCAGTATTTT; CDR3: CATRGRRTDTQYF
D: TRBD2; V: TRBV14; size: -; J: TRBJ2-1; length: 16; DNA: TGTGCCAGCAGCCAAGGACTAGCGGGACTATGGGATGAGCAGTTCTTC; CDR3: CASSQGLAGLWDEQFF
D: -; V: TRBV19; size: -; J: TRBJ1-4; length: 15; DNA: TGTGCCAGTAGCATAGGTCGGACAGCGAGGGAAAAACTGTTTTTT; CDR3: CASSIGRTAREKLFF
D: -; V: TRBV7-8; size: once; J: TRBJ2-3; length: 14; DNA: TGTGCCAGCAGCTTAAACCTAGCCGGGGATACGCAGTATTTT; CDR3: CASSLNLAGDTQYF
D: -; V: TRBV28; size: -; J: TRBJ2-7; length: 15; DNA: TGTGCCAGCAGTTTAGGCCTCGAGTTTCCCGGGGAGCAGTACTTC; CDR3: CASSLGLEFPGEQYF
D: -; V: TRBV7-3; size: -; J: TRBJ1-4; length: 16; DNA: TGTGCCAGCAGCCAGCGGGGGGGTCCAACTAATGAAAAACTGTTTTTT; CDR3: CASSQRGGPTNEKLFF
D: TRBD1; V: TRBV20-1; size: -; J: TRBJ2-7; length: 13; DNA: TGCAGTGCTGGTGGGACAGGGGGCTCGATTTGGTACTTC; CDR3: CSAGGTGGSIWYF
D: TRBD2; V: TRBV4-2; size: -; J: TRBJ2-7; length: 15; DNA: TGTGCCAGCAGCCAAGAGGGGACTAGCGGCTACGAGCAGTACTTC; CDR3: CASSQEGTSGYEQYF
D: TRBD2; V: TRBV7-9; size: -; J: TRBJ2-7; length: 14; DNA: TGTGCCAGCAGCTATAGCGGGGCCTCCTACGAGCAGTACTTC; CDR3: CASSYSGASYEQYF
D: TRBD1; V: TRBV4-3; size: many; J: TRBJ2-7; length: 14; DNA: TGCGCCAGCAGCGTCCGACAGGGACCCTACGAGCAGTACTTC; CDR3: CASSVRQGPYEQYF
D: -; V: TRBV12-2; size: -; J: TRBJ2-1; length: 18; DNA: TGTGCAAGTCGCCCCGGACTAGCGGAGCCTTGCTCCTACAATGAGCAGTTCTTC; CDR3: CASRPGLAEPCSYNEQFF
D: -; V: TRBV9; size: -; J: TRBJ2-5; length: 16; DNA: TGTGCCAGCAGCGTAGCTTCCCCTAGCGTCCAAGAGACCCAGTACTTC; CDR3: CASSVASPSVQETQYF
D: -; V: TRBV7-6; size: -; J: TRBJ1-5; length: 18; DNA: TGTGCCAGCAGCTTGGGGCCGGGTATGCGTGAAGGAAATCAGCCCCAGCATTTT; CDR3: CASSLGPGMREGNQPQHF
D: TRBD2; V: TRBV28; size: -; J: TRBJ2-7; length: 15; DNA: TGTGCCAGCAGCCAACCGCGGGGGAACTCCTACGAGCAGTACTTC; CDR3: CASSQPRGNSYEQYF
D: TRBD1; V: TRBV27; size: -; J: TRBJ2-7; length: 15; DNA: TGTGCCAGCAGTGGGGTGACAGGGCTGGACTACGAGCAGTACTTC; CDR3: CASSGVTGLDYEQYF
D: TRBD1; V: TRBV5-1; size: -; J: TRBJ1-2; length: 14; DNA: TGCGCCAGCAGCGCCGGGACAGGGAACTATGGCTACACCTTC; CDR3: CASSAGTGNYGYTF
D: -; V: TRBV6-2/TRBV6-3; size: -; J: TRBJ1-5; length: 14; DNA: TGTGCCAGCAGCCCCGCTTGGCCGCATCAGCCCCAGCATTTT; CDR3: CASSPAWPHQPQHF
D: -; V: TRBV3-1/TRBV3-2; size: few; J: TRBJ2-7; length: 13; DNA: TGTGCCAGCAGCCTAACTAGCTTTGGCGAGCAGTACTTC; CDR3: CASSLTSFGEQYF
D: TRBD1; V: TRBV28; size: -; J: TRBJ2-7; length: 14; DNA: TGTGCCAGCAGAAACACAGGGGGCGCCTACGAGCAGTACTTC; CDR3: CASRNTGGAYEQYF
D: -; V: TRBV2; size: -; J: TRBJ2-7; length: 16; DNA: TGTGCCAGCAGTCTACAGGGTATGTGGGGCTCCTACGAGCAGTACTTC; CDR3: CASSLQGMWGSYEQYF
D: -; V: TRBV18; size: -; J: TRBJ1-1; length: 14; DNA: TGTGCCAGCTCACCACTCTCGGTGAACACTGAAGCTTTCTTT; CDR3: CASSPLSVNTEAFF
D: TRBD1; V: TRBV28; size: -; J: TRBJ1-3; length: 17; DNA: TGTGCCAGCAGTGAGGGGGACAGGGGAAACTCTGGAAACACCATATATTTT; CDR3: CASSEGDRGNSGNTIYF
D: TRBD2; V: TRBV30; size: -; J: TRBJ2-7; length: 15; DNA: TGTGCCTGGAGGGGACTAGCGGGGATGTCCTACGAGCAGTACTTC; CDR3: CAWRGLAGMSYEQYF